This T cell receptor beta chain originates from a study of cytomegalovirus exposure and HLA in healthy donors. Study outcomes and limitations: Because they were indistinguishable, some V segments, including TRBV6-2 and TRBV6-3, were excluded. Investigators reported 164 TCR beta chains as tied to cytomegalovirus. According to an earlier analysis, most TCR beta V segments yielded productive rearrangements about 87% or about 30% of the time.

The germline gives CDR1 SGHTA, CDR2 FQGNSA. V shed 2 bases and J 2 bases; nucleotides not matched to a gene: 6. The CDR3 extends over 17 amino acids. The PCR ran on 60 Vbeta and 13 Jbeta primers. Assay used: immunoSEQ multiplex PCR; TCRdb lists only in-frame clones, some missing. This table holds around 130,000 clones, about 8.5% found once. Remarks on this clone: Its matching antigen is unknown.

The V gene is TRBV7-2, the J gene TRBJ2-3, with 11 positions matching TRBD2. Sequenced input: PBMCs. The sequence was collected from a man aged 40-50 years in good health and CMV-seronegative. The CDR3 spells CASSLLAGGPTTDTQYF. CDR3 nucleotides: TGTGCCAGCAGCTTACTAGCGGGGGGACCTACCACAGATACGCAGTATTTT. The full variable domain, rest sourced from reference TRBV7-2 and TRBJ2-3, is GAGVSQSPSNKVTEKGKDVELRCDPISGHTALYWYRQSLGQGLEFLIYFQGNSAPDKSGLPSDRFSAERTGGSVSTLTIQRTQQEDSAVYLCASSLLAGGPTTDTQYFGPGTRLTVL.